The rows below give T cell receptor beta chains drawn from one sample of a study of prognosis after radiotherapy for stage I lung cancer. TCRdb passed the multiplex PCR reads through MiXCR, listing each CDR3 protein once. The sample holds just under 20,000 distinct CDR3 sequences, about 27% seen once. The sample was PBMCs, taken before or after stereotactic body radiation therapy (not recorded which). These receptors all stem from a donor aged 50 or older with non-small cell lung cancer. CDR3s include the opening cysteine and the closing phenylalanine or tryptophan. The D gene is left open where the match is weak. Where a row states a size, it is once, few, many or the class of an expanded clone; other rows omit it.

CSARANTEAFF	TGCAGTGCTAGGGCCAACACTGAAGCTTTCTTT	TRBV20-1	TRBJ1-1	many	.
CASSWDWGPYNEQFF	TGTGCCAGCAGCTGGGACTGGGGACCCTACAATGAGCAGTTCTTC	TRBV7-2	TRBJ2-1	once	.
CASSEDEAFF	TGTGCCAGCTCCGAGGATGAAGCTTTCTTT	TRBV12-3/TRBV12-4	TRBJ1-1	many	.
CASSLSATGLSEQYF	TGCGCCAGCAGCCTGAGCGCGACAGGGCTTTCCGAGCAGTACTTC	TRBV4-1	TRBJ2-7	many	TRBD1
CAISEHNEQFF	TGTGCCATCAGTGAGCACAATGAGCAGTTCTTC	TRBV10-3	TRBJ2-1	many	.
CANSLTGVRYGYTF	TGTGCCAACAGCTTGACAGGGGTACGATATGGTTACACCTTC	TRBV7-2	TRBJ1-2	once	TRBD1
CSAYPTSGKAQETQYF	TGCAGTGCGTACCCAACTAGCGGGAAGGCCCAGGAGACCCAGTACTTC	TRBV20-1	TRBJ2-5	many	TRBD2
CASSIQSQVSPLHF	TGTGCCAGCAGTATACAATCTCAAGTTTCACCCCTCCACTTT	TRBV28	TRBJ1-6	many	.
CSVVEPRTDYEQYF	TGCAGCGTTGTTGAGCCCCGGACGGACTACGAGCAGTACTTC	TRBV29-1	TRBJ2-7	many	.
CASSFRDNNNQPQHF	TGCGCCAGCAGCTTCCGGGACAACAACAATCAGCCCCAGCATTTT	TRBV4-1	TRBJ1-5	large	.
CASNRAGSVKRDRYF	TGTGCCAGCAACAGAGCGGGTTCGGTCAAGAGGGATCGGTATTTT	TRBV28	TRBJ2-3	.	.
CASSSALSEGGNEQFF	TGTGCCAGCAGTTCCGCATTATCTGAGGGTGGCAATGAGCAGTTCTTC	TRBV6-5	TRBJ2-1	medium-sized	.
CASSPGQLQNTEAFF	TGTGCCAGCTCACCAGGGCAGTTACAGAACACTGAAGCTTTCTTT	TRBV18	TRBJ1-1	many	.
CASSVGWLAGSSGANVLTF	TGTGCCAGCAGCGTAGGCTGGCTAGCGGGTTCCTCTGGGGCCAACGTCCTGACTTTC	TRBV9	TRBJ2-6	many	TRBD2
CASSLYGLNTGELFF	TGTGCCAGCAGCTTATACGGGCTTAACACCGGGGAGCTGTTTTTT	TRBV7-9	TRBJ2-2	many	.
CASSYSGNPYEQYF	TGTGCCAGCAGTTATTCCGGGAACCCCTACGAGCAGTACTTC	TRBV12-3/TRBV12-4	TRBJ2-7	medium-sized	.
CSALIKPSGSLYYEQYF	TGCAGTGCGCTAATAAAACCTAGCGGGAGCCTTTACTACGAGCAGTACTTC	TRBV20-1	TRBJ2-7	once	TRBD2
CASRGQGNIQYF	TGTGCCAGCAGGGGACAGGGCAACATTCAGTACTTC	TRBV2	TRBJ2-4	few	TRBD1
CASSLASETQYF	TGTGCCAGCAGCTTAGCGTCCGAGACCCAGTACTTC	TRBV7-9	TRBJ2-5	many	.
CAIGTGSQGTQYF	TGTGCCATCGGGACCGGGAGCCAAGGGACCCAGTACTTC	TRBV10-3	TRBJ2-5	few	.
CSARGGRQGTMGEQYF	TGCAGTGCTAGAGGGGGTAGGCAGGGCACCATGGGCGAGCAGTACTTC	TRBV20-1	TRBJ2-7	.	.
CATAREDGSTDTQYF	TGTGCCACGGCGCGGGAGGATGGCAGCACAGATACGCAGTATTTT	TRBV6-4	TRBJ2-3	many	TRBD2
CASSFFPNTEAFF	TGTGCCAGCAGTTTTTTCCCGAACACTGAAGCTTTCTTT	TRBV28	TRBJ1-1	many	.
CASRPGPTYNEQFF	TGTGCCAGCAGGCCAGGTCCTACCTACAATGAGCAGTTCTTC	TRBV6-1	TRBJ2-1	many	.
CAWSYAGDNEQFF	TGTGCCTGGAGTTATGCGGGAGACAATGAGCAGTTCTTC	TRBV30	TRBJ2-1	many	TRBD2
CASSRTSGRINEQFF	TGTGCCAGCAGTCGCACTAGCGGGAGGATCAATGAGCAGTTCTTC	TRBV6-1	TRBJ2-1	many	TRBD2
CASSLGGASSYEQYF	TGTGCCAGCAGTTTAGGCGGGGCTAGCTCCTACGAGCAGTACTTC	TRBV28	TRBJ2-7	many	.
CASSYGVGISPLHF	TGTGCCAGCAGTTATGGGGTCGGAATTTCACCCCTCCACTTT	TRBV6-2/TRBV6-3	TRBJ1-6	medium-sized	.
CSARGRGGRGSTDTQYF	TGCAGTGCACGGGGCAGGGGCGGGCGCGGGAGCACAGATACGCAGTATTTT	TRBV20-1	TRBJ2-3	once	.
CASSQRTANYGYTF	TGCGCCAGCAGCCAAAGGACAGCTAACTATGGCTACACCTTC	TRBV5-1	TRBJ1-2	medium-sized	.
CASSPVRLYEHYF	TGTGCCAGCAGCCCAGTACGGCTCTACGAGCATTACTTC	TRBV28	TRBJ2-7	.	.
CSARGSAFYNEQYF	TGCAGTGCTAGAGGCTCCGCCTTCTACAATGAGCAGTACTTC	TRBV20-1	TRBJ2-5	.	.
CASSIKHDSLYEQYF	TGTGCCAGTAGCATAAAGCACGACAGCCTCTACGAGCAGTACTTC	TRBV19	TRBJ2-7	.	.
CASSQDEKLFF	TGTGCCAGCAGCCAAGACGAAAAACTGTTTTTT	TRBV3-1	TRBJ1-4	many	.
CASSRLTGTYEQYF	TGTGCCAGCAGCCGATTGACAGGAACCTACGAGCAGTACTTC	TRBV3-1	TRBJ2-7	many	.
CASSPTFQGPYEQYF	TGTGCCAGCAGCCCTACATTCCAGGGGCCCTACGAGCAGTACTTC	TRBV3-1	TRBJ2-7	many	.
CASSLEGGSTPYEQYF	TGTGCCAGCAGCTTAGAGGGCGGGAGTACCCCCTACGAGCAGTACTTC	TRBV11-2	TRBJ2-7	many	TRBD2
CASSVVAGDYNEQFF	TGTGCCAGCAGCGTAGTCGCGGGGGACTACAATGAGCAGTTCTTC	TRBV9	TRBJ2-1	many	TRBD2
CASKTTGHTYEQYF	TGTGCCAGTAAAACGACAGGGCACACCTACGAGCAGTACTTC	TRBV6-1	TRBJ2-7	many	TRBD1
CASSPSGSSYNEQFF	TGTGCCAGCAGCCCCAGCGGGAGCTCCTACAATGAGCAGTTCTTC	TRBV6-2/TRBV6-3	TRBJ2-1	many	TRBD2
CSARGTSGDTEAFF	TGCAGTGCTAGAGGTACATCGGGGGACACTGAAGCTTTCTTT	TRBV20-1	TRBJ1-1	many	.
CASSFYDTTVYF	TGTGCCAGCAGCTTTTATGATACAACGGTTTACTTC	TRBV11-2	TRBJ2-5	many	.
CSGLRETQYF	TGCAGCGGTCTTCGAGAGACCCAGTACTTC	TRBV29-1	TRBJ2-5	many	.
CSASAGDINQPQHF	TGCAGTGCTAGCGCAGGGGACATTAATCAGCCCCAGCATTTT	TRBV20-1	TRBJ1-5	medium-sized	.
CASAPGETSSYEQYF	TGTGCCAGCGCCCCCGGAGAGACTAGCTCGTACGAGCAGTACTTC	TRBV6-7	TRBJ2-7	many	TRBD2
CASSRVLTGELFF	TGTGCCAGTTCCCGCGTCCTAACCGGGGAGCTGTTTTTT	TRBV6-1	TRBJ2-2	many	.
CASRDNSYNEQFF	TGTGCCAGCCGGGACAACTCCTACAATGAGCAGTTCTTC	TRBV5-4	TRBJ2-1	many	.
CAWVDLGVEQFF	TGTGCCTGGGTTGATCTTGGTGTTGAGCAGTTCTTC	TRBV30	TRBJ2-1	.	.
CASGGGTYYEQYF	TGCGCCAGTGGGGGGGGAACCTACTACGAGCAGTACTTC	TRBV10-2	TRBJ2-7	many	TRBD2
CASSERYPYNSPLHF	TGTGCCAGCAGCGAACGTTACCCCTATAATTCACCCCTCCACTTT	TRBV6-2/TRBV6-3	TRBJ1-6	.	.
CASSHGAARGIAGNTIYF	TGCGCCAGCAGCCACGGGGCCGCCAGGGGTATAGCTGGAAACACCATATATTTT	TRBV4-1	TRBJ1-3	many	.
CATPRGEGETQYF	TGTGCCACCCCGCGCGGGGAGGGGGAGACCCAGTACTTC	TRBV7-9	TRBJ2-5	many	TRBD2